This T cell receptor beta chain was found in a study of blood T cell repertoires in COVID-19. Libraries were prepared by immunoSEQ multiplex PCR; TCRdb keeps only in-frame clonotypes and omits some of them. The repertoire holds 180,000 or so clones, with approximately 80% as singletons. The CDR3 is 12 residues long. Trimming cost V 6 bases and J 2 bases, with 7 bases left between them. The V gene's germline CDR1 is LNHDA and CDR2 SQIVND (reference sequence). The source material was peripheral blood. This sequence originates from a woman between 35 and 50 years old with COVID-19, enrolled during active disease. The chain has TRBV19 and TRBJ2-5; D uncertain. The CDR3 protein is CASSAEQETQYF. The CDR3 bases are TGTGCCAGTAGCGCCGAGCAAGAGACCCAGTACTTC.